This T cell receptor (beta chain) was found in a study of blood T cell repertoires in COVID-19. Study-level background: Sites in the United States, Italy and Spain provided acute and convalescent COVID-19 samples.

The age range of participants was about 18 to 89 years, with residence in about 25 US areas. Assignment of participants to cohorts was predicated upon participant-reported clinical history. As handled by the study authors: Estimates of nucleated cell counts were drawn from the amplification of reference gene primers. Clones were sequenced by immunoSEQ multiplex PCR, and TCRdb holds only the in-frame ones, with some missing. V and J calls and clone size follow that table, whereas D and trimming were derived from the DNA. Of a few hundred thousand clones listed, around 84% are singletons. This CDR3 has 13 residues. V lost 7 bases and J lost 4, with 13 bases in between.

The chain employs TRBV12-3 or TRBV12-4 and TRBJ1-2; no clear D. Material: PBMCs or T cells enriched from blood (not recorded which). The TCR was taken from a woman aged 35 to 49 with acute COVID-19. CDR3 sequence reads: CASTRDERYGYTF. CDR3 bases: TGTGCCAGCACCCGCGATGAGCGCTATGGCTACACCTTC.